The 26 T cell receptor beta chains below come from one sample, sequenced in a study of OX40 agonist ivuxolimab in advanced cancers. The assay was immunoSEQ multiplex PCR, and TCRdb's table has in-frame clones only and misses some. The sample shows 51,000 or so clones, around 74% of them seen only once. Sequenced here: CD4+ or CD8+ T cells sorted from blood, sampled in a trial of the OX40 agonist ivuxolimab. Receptor source: an adult with an advanced solid tumor such as melanoma, head and neck, liver or kidney cancer.

V and J are TRBV7-2 and TRBJ1-2; unclear D gene. Trimming shortened V by 1 base and J by 2 bases, and 8 bases separated the two germline ends. Germline assignment: CDR1 SGHTA and CDR2 FQGNSA. This CDR3 is built from 14 residues. The CDR3 sequence: CASSLVLGNYGYTF. CDR3 nucleotide sequence: TGTGCCAGCAGCTTAGTGTTAGGCAACTATGGCTACACCTTC.

V gene TRBV15 combines with J gene TRBJ2-7; D gene uncertain. Trimming cost V 1 base and J 5 bases, with 12 bases left between them. Per germline, CDR1 LNHNV and CDR2 YYDKDF (reference sequence). CDR3 size: 14 residues. CDR3 sequence reads: CATSRARIGDEQYF. The CDR3 DNA is TGTGCCACCAGCAGAGCCCGGATTGGGGACGAGCAGTACTTC.

The chain recombines TRBV27 with TRBJ1-6, with no clear D. V was pared by 5 bases and J by 9 bases, with 11 bases between. The CDR3 is 13 amino acids. Per the germline V gene, CDR1 is MNHEY and CDR2 is SMNVEV (reference sequence). Written as DNA, the CDR3 is TGTGCCAGCAGTATGACCCTTGGTTCACCCCTCCACTTT. It codes for CASSMTLGSPLHF.

This chain links TRBV5-1 with TRBJ1-2; 7 positions agree with TRBD1. Germline trimming cut 0 bases from V and 5 bases from J; bases unmatched to any gene: 13. The CDR3 extends over 17 amino acids. Germline CDR1 reads SGHRS; CDR2 reads YFSETQ. This CDR3 reads CASSLGGTDQQRYGYTF. The DNA for the CDR3 is TGCGCCAGCAGCTTGGGTGGGACAGACCAACAGCGGTATGGCTACACCTTC.

The CDR3 DNA sequence: TGCGCCAGCAGCCCGGGGGGACAGGGGATCTACGAGCAGTACTTC. Protein sequence: CASSPGGQGIYEQYF. This chain joins TRBV5-1 and TRBJ2-7; TRBD1 aligns across 10 bases. CDR1 and CDR2 (germline): SGHRS, YFSETQ. V lost 4 bases, J lost 3 bases, and 7 bases stayed unmatched. This CDR3 region has 15 residues.

The rearrangement joins TRBV7-8 to TRBJ1-3, with no clear D. This CDR3 has 12 amino acids. Germline V gene data show CDR1 as SGHVS and CDR2 as FQNEAQ. Trimming removed 5 bases from V and 7 bases from J, with 9 bases in between. The CDR3, as DNA: TGTGCCAGCAGCCTCACAGTGAACACCATATATTTT. This encodes CASSLTVNTIYF.

The chain combines TRBV21-1 with TRBJ2-1; TRBD2 reflects the table's D call only, with no check against the DNA. TRBV21-1 is deemed a pseudogene. The CDR3 is made up of 14 amino acids. CDR3 loop: CASRVSGSNDEQFF. CDR3 nucleotide sequence: TGTGCCAGCAGAGTTAGCGGGAGTAACGATGAGCAGTTCTTC.

The J gene is TRBJ2-5, the V gene TRBV5-1; D might be TRBD1 or TRBD2, each matching 5 bases. There are 17 residues in the CDR3. Germline CDR1 reads SGHRS; CDR2 reads YFSETQ. V was clipped by 0 bases and J by 5 bases, with 20 bases between them. CDR3 in amino acids: CASSLAERSGRGETQYF. The CDR3 nucleotides read TGCGCCAGCAGCTTGGCCGAGAGGAGCGGTCGGGGCGAGACCCAGTACTTC.

This clone was observed a handful of times. This rearrangement joins TRBV2 to TRBJ2-1; no firm D call. Per germline, CDR1 SNHLY and CDR2 FYNNEI. The CDR3 has 10 amino acids. With 3 bases removed from V and 10 bases from J, the gap between germline ends came to 4 bases. This CDR3 is CASSDREQFF. The CDR3 nucleotides read TGTGCCAGCAGTGATAGAGAGCAGTTCTTC.

This chain uses TRBV5-1 with TRBJ2-5; TRBD1 agrees at 10 bases. J was trimmed by 4 bases and V by 7 bases; bases with no gene match: 13. Germline CDR1 reads SGHRS; CDR2 reads YFSETQ. The CDR3 sequence is 16 residues long. CDR3 sequence reads: CASSPWTGGKGETQYF. CDR3 coding DNA: TGCGCCAGCTCTCCCTGGACAGGGGGAAAGGGAGAGACCCAGTACTTC.

This sequence joins TRBV27 and TRBJ1-1; a possible D gene is TRBD1 (5 bases). This CDR3 is built from 15 residues. CDR1 is MNHEY and CDR2 is SMNVEV in the germline V gene (reference sequence). The V end lost 4 bases, the J end lost 0 bases, and 12 bases lay between the germline ends. The CDR3 sequence: CASSSPTDLNTEAFF. CDR3 sequence (DNA): TGTGCCAGCAGTTCCCCGACAGATCTGAACACTGAAGCTTTCTTT.

The genes are TRBV10-3 and TRBJ2-5, with 15 bases lining up with TRBD2. The CDR3 covers 16 residues. The J segment lost 5 bases and the V segment lost 3 bases, leaving 4 bases of the junction unmatched. Germline CDR1 is ENHRY and CDR2 is SYGVKD. In nucleotides, the CDR3 is TGTGCCATCAGTGACTCCGGGACTAGCGGGGGGGAGACCCAGTACTTC. Protein product: CAISDSGTSGGETQYF.

The CDR3 loop reads CARSPLKMSTIQPQHF. CDR3 DNA sequence: TGTGCCAGAAGCCCACTAAAAATGTCCACTATTCAGCCCCAGCATTTT. V usage is TRBV7-5 and J usage is TRBJ1-5. TRBV7-5 is a recognized pseudogene. The CDR3 is 16 amino acids.

The chain is built from TRBV9 and TRBJ1-5; D not certain. The germline CDR1 and CDR2 sequences are SGDLS and YYNGEE. The CDR3 totals 15 residues. V was clipped by 4 bases and J by 3 bases, with 14 bases between them. The CDR3 loop is CASSPRLGNNQPQHF. Here the CDR3 DNA reads TGTGCCAGCAGCCCACGGCTGGGGAACAATCAGCCCCAGCATTTT.

This clone was counted a few times. The rearrangement joins TRBV10-3 to TRBJ1-2; possible D gene TRBD1, 5 bases. Germline CDR1 and CDR2: ENHRY and SYGVKD. The length of the CDR3 is 13 residues. V lost 3 bases, J lost 8 bases, and 13 bases lay in between. Here the CDR3 reads CAISESGQGGYTF. CDR3 DNA sequence: TGTGCCATCAGTGAATCAGGGCAAGGGGGCTACACCTTC.

The chain has TRBV6-4 and TRBJ2-1; TRBD2 agrees at 7 bases. This CDR3 comprises 14 residues. Germline V lookup: CDR1 MRHNA, CDR2 SNTAGT. With V trimmed by 7 bases and J by 4 bases, 7 bases remained unmatched. The DNA of the CDR3 is TGTGCCAGCAAGCGGGACGGACTATACAATGAGCAGTTCTTC. Its protein product is CASKRDGLYNEQFF.

The gene calls are TRBV7-6 and TRBJ1-4; TRBD1 matches at 8 bases. CDR1 and CDR2 (germline): SGHVS, FNYEAQ. The CDR3 covers 14 residues. V shed 1 base and J 6 bases; nucleotides not matched to a gene: 1. CDR3 nucleotide sequence: TGTGCCAGCAGCTTAGGGACAGGGTATGAAAAACTGTTTTTT. This sequence encodes CASSLGTGYEKLFF.

The gene calls are TRBV25-1 and TRBJ2-5; the match to TRBD1 covers 9 bases. The CDR3 loop spans 14 amino acids. CDR1 and CDR2 (germline): MGHDK, SYGVNS. J gave up 7 bases and V 4 bases, and 7 bases lay outside the gene matches. In DNA, the CDR3 is TGTGCCAGCAGTGGACGGGACAGGGTTGGGACCCAGTACTTC. Protein: CASSGRDRVGTQYF.

V usage is TRBV5-8 and J usage is TRBJ2-7; TRBD2 matches 14 bases. Trimming took 1 base from V and 1 from J; bases not matched to a gene: 7. The CDR3 runs to 18 residues. Germline values: CDR1 SGHTS, CDR2 YDEGEE. The CDR3 coding sequence is TGTGCCAGCAGCTTGCGATCTGGACTAGCGGGAGGATCCTACGAGCAGTACTTC. Amino acids: CASSLRSGLAGGSYEQYF.

CDR3 sequence reads: CASSPPIAGGKNEQFF. CDR3 DNA sequence: TGTGCCAGCAGTCCACCTATAGCGGGGGGGAAGAATGAGCAGTTCTTC. The rearrangement joins TRBV28 to TRBJ2-1; TRBD2 matches at 11 bases. The CDR3 length is 16 residues. Germline-derived CDR1 and CDR2 are MDHEN and SYDVKM. J gave up 7 bases and V 5 bases, and 10 bases lay outside the gene matches.

This clone occurred a few times. V usage is TRBV18 and J usage is TRBJ2-7; D gene ambiguous. The CDR3 is made up of 13 amino acids. Germline-derived CDR1 and CDR2 are KGHSH and LQKENI. Trimming took 4 bases from V and 0 from J, leaving 7 bases between them. CDR3 sequence (DNA): TGTGCCAGCTCACGTGATGCCTCCTACGAGCAGTACTTC. It specifies CASSRDASYEQYF.

The V call is TRBV7-8, the J call TRBJ1-4; a possible D gene is TRBD1 (5 bases). CDR3 length equals 14 residues. Looked up from germline, CDR1 is SGHVS and CDR2 is FQNEAQ. V dropped 7 bases and J dropped 4 bases, with 13 bases sitting between them. The CDR3 region has the DNA TGTGCCAGCACCGGGGCTCCGGGTAATGAAAAACTGTTTTTT. Translation: CASTGAPGNEKLFF.

V and J are TRBV6-6 and TRBJ1-2; maybe TRBD1 (5 bases). The CDR3 is 15 amino acids. Between the trimmed V and J ends, which lost 4 bases and 4 bases, there was a span of 16 bases. CDR1 is MNHNY, CDR2 SVGAGI, per germline (reference sequence). The CDR3 loop is CASSFGTDSFYGYTF. CDR3 in DNA: TGTGCCAGCAGTTTCGGGACCGACTCTTTCTATGGCTACACCTTC.

The rearrangement uses TRBV6-6 and TRBJ1-5, with no clear D. The CDR3 spans 14 residues. The V and J ends lost 5 bases and 4 bases respectively, with 12 bases between them. CDR1 and CDR2 (germline): MNHNY, SVGAGI (reference sequence). CDR3 sequence (DNA): TGTGCCAGCAGTACGTACAGTCAAAATCAGCCCCAGCATTTT. As protein: CASSTYSQNQPQHF.

V usage is TRBV14 and J usage is TRBJ1-2; D remains unclear. This CDR3 spans 13 amino acids. Germline CDR1 is SGHDN and CDR2 is FVKESK. Trimming shortened V by 0 bases and J by 8 bases, and 10 bases separated the two germline ends. The CDR3 DNA sequence: TGTGCCAGCAGCCAAGATCGCCTCCCCGGCTACACCTTC. Translating gives CASSQDRLPGYTF.

The chain combines TRBV7-7 with TRBJ2-2; D may be TRBD2 (6 bases). Germline CDR1 reads SSHAT; CDR2 reads FNYEAQ (reference sequence). Trimming removed 5 bases from V and 6 bases from J, with 16 bases in between. The CDR3 extends over 15 amino acids. The CDR3 sequence is CASSPALASAGELFF. As DNA, the CDR3 is TGTGCCAGCAGCCCCGCCTTAGCTAGCGCCGGGGAGCTGTTTTTT. The variable domain in full, completed from reference TRBV7-7 and TRBJ2-2, reads GAGVSQSPRYKVTKRGQDVTLRCDPISSHATLYWYQQALGQGPEFLTYFNYEAQPDKSGLPSDRFSAERPEGSISTLTIQRTEQRDSAMYRCASSPALASAGELFFGEGSRLTVL.